Shown below are 20 T cell receptor beta chains from a single sample sequenced in a study of shared clonotypes between healthy human individuals. Data came from immunoSEQ multiplex PCR; TCRdb stores just in-frame clones and leaves some out. The sample carries approximately 2.5 million clones, around nine tenths recorded once. The source material was naive CD4+ T cells sorted from blood. Documented subset: CD45RA+ positively selected. The receptor source for this set is a man aged 18 to 29 in good health.

Written as DNA, the CDR3 is TGTGCCAGCAGCCTCGTGGTAGCGGGAGGGGATACGCAGTATTTT. Its translation: CASSLVVAGGDTQYF. The chain joins TRBV5-4 to TRBJ2-3, with TRBD2 matching 11 bases. CDR3 length: 15 amino acids. Germline CDR1 is SGHNT and CDR2 is YYREEE (reference sequence). V dropped 4 bases and J dropped 6; count of bases not matched to a gene: 7.

The chain is built from TRBV5-1 and TRBJ2-3; the D gene is possibly TRBD1 (5 bases). Germline V gene data show CDR1 as SGHRS and CDR2 as YFSETQ. CDR3 length equals 15 residues. Trimming pared 7 bases from V and 5 bases from J, leaving 20 bases between. Here the CDR3 DNA reads TGCGCCAGCCGCTGGACAAGCACGATACTAGATACGCAGTATTTT. Protein sequence: CASRWTSTILDTQYF.

The V and J genes are TRBV5-5 and TRBJ2-7; D is perhaps TRBD1 (6 bases). Germline CDR1 is SGHKS and CDR2 is YYEKEE (reference sequence). V lost 4 bases, J lost 4 bases, and 9 bases lay in between. The CDR3 has 12 amino acids. The CDR3 nucleotides read TGTGCCAGCAGCGTGCAGGGGTACGAGCAGTACTTC. Amino acids: CASSVQGYEQYF.

This sequence joins TRBV5-1 and TRBJ2-3, with 9 nucleotides matching TRBD1. V shed 3 bases and J 5 bases; nucleotides not matched to a gene: 4. Per the germline V gene, CDR1 is SGHRS and CDR2 is YFSETQ. The CDR3 runs 14 residues. CDR3: CASSSGQGEDTQYF. In DNA, the CDR3 is TGCGCCAGCAGCTCGGGACAGGGAGAAGATACGCAGTATTTT.

About this clone itself: Other DNA sequences in this specimen translate into the identical CDR3. The chain combines TRBV5-1 with TRBJ2-7; TRBD1 matches 8 bases. The ends lost 4 bases at V and 2 bases at J; junction bases unmatched: 5. Germline-derived CDR1 and CDR2 are SGHRS and YFSETQ. The CDR3 is 14 amino acids. CDR3 DNA: TGCGCCAGCAGCCCGACAGGGGTTCCCTACGAGCAGTACTTC. Amino acids: CASSPTGVPYEQYF.

V usage is TRBV11-2 and J usage is TRBJ2-1, with 11 positions matching TRBD2. CDR3 length: 16 residues. V lost 1 base, J lost 7 bases, and 6 bases stayed unmatched. Germline V gene data show CDR1 as SGHAT and CDR2 as FQNNGV. The CDR3 protein is CASSLVLAGGGNEQFF. The CDR3 bases are TGTGCCAGCAGCTTAGTCCTAGCGGGGGGAGGGAATGAGCAGTTCTTC.

This sequence joins TRBV6-1 and TRBJ1-2; 9 nucleotides align to TRBD1. The V gene end was trimmed by 3 bases and the J gene end by 8 bases; junction bases not matched to a gene: 7. This CDR3 contains 14 residues. CDR1 MNHNS and CDR2 SASEGT come from the germline V gene. This CDR3 reads CASSEGQGYRGYTF. In DNA, the CDR3 is TGTGCCAGCAGTGAGGGACAGGGCTATCGCGGCTACACCTTC.

In the case of this clone: Other DNA sequences in the sample encode the same CDR3. The chain uses TRBV28 and TRBJ1-2; 7 bases match TRBD1. Trimming took 1 base from V and 2 from J; bases not matched to a gene: 4. Germline values: CDR1 MDHEN, CDR2 SYDVKM. CDR3 length: 15 residues. CDR3 in amino acids: CASSLSPQGNYGYTF. CDR3 nucleotide sequence: TGTGCCAGCAGTTTATCCCCACAGGGGAACTATGGCTACACCTTC.

V gene TRBV2 combines with J gene TRBJ1-1, with 7 bases lining up with TRBD1. Germline assignment: CDR1 SNHLY and CDR2 FYNNEI. V trimming: 4 bases; J trimming: 7 bases; junction bases outside the gene matches: 3. This CDR3 comprises 12 residues. CDR3 in amino acids: CASSATGFEAFF. The CDR3 DNA is TGTGCCAGCAGTGCGACAGGGTTTGAAGCTTTCTTT.

The chain links TRBV7-9 to TRBJ1-1, with D perhaps matching TRBD1 (5 bases). CDR3 length: 15 residues. Trimming cost V 3 bases and J 1 base, with 12 bases left between them. Germline V gene lookup returns CDR1 SEHNR and CDR2 FQNEAQ (reference sequence). CDR3 sequence: CASSFYGGKNTEAFF. DNA of the CDR3: TGTGCCAGCAGCTTTTACGGGGGAAAGAACACTGAAGCTTTCTTT.

The V call is TRBV11-2, the J call TRBJ2-1; 7 bases agree with TRBD1. Germline lookup yields CDR1 SGHAT and CDR2 FQNNGV. The V gene end was trimmed by 5 bases and the J gene end by 8 bases; junction bases not matched to a gene: 15. The CDR3 contains 16 residues. The CDR3 coding sequence is TGTGCCAGCAGCCTGCGGGTTACAGGGGTGTTTTATGAGCAGTTCTTC. Translation: CASSLRVTGVFYEQFF.

The chain employs TRBV11-2 and TRBJ2-1, with 8 bases identical to TRBD2. Germline trimming cut 7 bases from V and 8 bases from J; bases unmatched to any gene: 4. There are 12 residues in the CDR3. In germline, CDR1 is SGHAT, CDR2 FQNNGV. The CDR3 is CASTRGGHEQFF. The CDR3 coding sequence is TGTGCCAGCACCCGCGGGGGGCATGAGCAGTTCTTC.

The chain employs TRBV18 and TRBJ1-1, with D hard to call. CDR3 size: 13 residues. Germline CDR1 reads KGHSH; CDR2 reads LQKENI. Deletions cut 0 bases from V and 11 bases from J, with 13 bases between. The CDR3 protein is CASSPPGEVIAFF. CDR3 DNA: TGTGCCAGCTCACCACCCGGGGAGGTCATCGCTTTCTTT.

The chain is built from TRBV10-1 and TRBJ1-2; D is possibly TRBD1 (5 bases). Germline assignment: CDR1 WNHNN and CDR2 SYGVQD (reference sequence). The CDR3 is 13 amino acids. Deletions cut 6 bases from V and 8 bases from J, with 16 bases between. CDR3 amino acids: CASSLTDRRGYTF. CDR3 nucleotides: TGCGCCAGCAGCTTGACAGACCGGCGCGGCTACACCTTC.

The chain has TRBV10-3 and TRBJ2-3; weak D call: TRBD2 (6 bases). Germline CDR1 is ENHRY and CDR2 is SYGVKD. Trimming stripped 10 bases from V and 2 bases from J, with 16 bases between. This CDR3 region has 14 residues. The CDR3 region is CATWGVRATDTQYF. CDR3 DNA sequence: TGTGCCACTTGGGGGGTTAGGGCCACAGATACGCAGTATTTT.

The chain carries TRBV7-6 and TRBJ2-1, with TRBD2 identical over 11 bases. The germline V gene has CDR1 SGHVS and CDR2 FNYEAQ. Trimming at V came to 5 bases and at J to 6 bases, leaving 6 bases not matched to a gene. CDR3 length: 15 amino acids. The chain's CDR3 is CASSGSGRVGNEQFF. CDR3 coding DNA: TGTGCCAGCAGCGGTAGCGGGAGGGTTGGCAATGAGCAGTTCTTC.

This chain uses TRBV19 with TRBJ1-5; a possible D gene is TRBD1 (5 bases). The germline V gene encodes CDR1 LNHDA and CDR2 SQIVND (reference sequence). The CDR3 totals 17 residues. Deletions cut 3 bases from V and 0 bases from J, with 15 bases between. CDR3: CASSIKFWTPSNQPQHF. CDR3 in DNA: TGTGCCAGTAGTATTAAATTCTGGACACCTAGCAATCAGCCCCAGCATTTT.

The chain combines TRBV7-9 with TRBJ1-1; 8 positions match TRBD1. The V and J ends lost 4 bases and 4 bases, in that order; junction bases with no gene match: 5. The length of the CDR3 is 14 residues. Germline V gene data show CDR1 as SEHNR and CDR2 as FQNEAQ (reference sequence). CDR3 sequence (DNA): TGTGCCAGCAGCTCAGACAGGGGTTTCACTGAAGCTTTCTTT. Translated, it gives CASSSDRGFTEAFF.

This clone was found once. The chain links TRBV9 to TRBJ2-5; TRBD2 matches at 7 bases. V gave up 0 bases and J gave up 2 bases; unmatched junction bases: 7. Germline CDR1 reads SGDLS; CDR2 reads YYNGEE. The CDR3 consists of 16 residues. The CDR3 DNA is TGTGCCAGCAGCGTAGCCCCCAGGGAGGGGCAAGAGACCCAGTACTTC. Encoded protein: CASSVAPREGQETQYF.

The chain has TRBV27 and TRBJ2-1, with a possible D match to TRBD2 (7 bases). From germline, CDR1 is MNHEY and CDR2 SMNVEV (reference sequence). The CDR3 has 16 residues. The V end lost 4 bases, the J end lost 9 bases, and 22 bases lay between the germline ends. The CDR3 nucleotides read TGTGCCAGCAGTTCCCCCCGGACGGGGGGCCTATTTGAGCAGTTCTTC. Translation gives CASSSPRTGGLFEQFF.